This T cell receptor (beta chain) was sequenced for a study of cytomegalovirus exposure and HLA in healthy donors. PCR was performed using 60 Vbeta and 13 Jbeta primers. Original methodology: It was a later analysis that counted tens of millions of unique TCR beta chains, of which roughly 11 million were shared. Assay used: immunoSEQ multiplex PCR; TCRdb lists only in-frame clones, some missing. V, J and clone size were drawn from that table, and D and trimming were deduced from the DNA. Among about 120,000 clones, 70% to 85% were seen once, and the ten largest hold under 6.5%. As to this clone: The antigen is undetermined.

CDR1 SGDLS and CDR2 YYNGEE come from the germline V gene. This CDR3 has 14 residues. The V end was cut by 2 bases, the J end by 3 bases, with 11 bases between. Whole-study results and caveats: More clonal expansion characterized HLA-associated TCR beta chains than equally common others in a later analysis. In a later analysis, the majority of CMV-associated beta chains seemingly showed HLA restriction. Analysis was carried out at a later point, and it linked a missense DCLRE1C variant to TCR beta V- and J-gene trimming.

This chain joins TRBV9 and TRBJ1-2, with TRBD1 as a possible D gene (6 bases). The sample taken for sequencing was PBMCs. The source of this sequence is a man aged 18 to 30 in good health and CMV-seropositive. The CDR3 DNA sequence: TGTGCCAGCAGCGTGGAAGGGGGGGACTATGGCTACACCTTC. Translated: CASSVEGGDYGYTF. The whole variable domain, filled in from reference TRBV9 and TRBJ1-2, reads DSGVTQTPKHLITATGQRVTLRCSPRSGDLSVYWYQQSLDQGLQFLIQYYNGEERAKGNILERFSAQQFPDLHSELNLSSLELGDSALYFCASSVEGGDYGYTFGSGTRLTVV.